This record looks at one T cell receptor beta chain sequence and its context. Its antigen remains unidentified. The length of the CDR3 is 14 residues. The V and J ends lost 5 bases and 7 bases respectively, with 15 bases between them. Germline CDR1 is MRHNA and CDR2 is SNTAGT. The multiple sclerosis controls, all treatment-naive patients, had relapsing-remitting disease that was stable or active. In contrast to the negatively isolated CD8+ and CD4+ T cells, TEMRA cells were FACS-enriched. The data stem from a study of CD8 T cells in Susac syndrome. The RNA, roughly 0.5 to 1 ug, was put through reverse transcription using random hexamers. TCRdb called the immunoSEQ multiplex PCR reads again in MiXCR, with one record for every CDR3 protein. The data contain over 300,000 distinct CDR3 sequences, about 91% of them seen just once; the ten biggest clones take up over 0.05%. Study-wide results and caveats: Acknowledgment was made by the study that its TCR sequencing and HLA analysis involved a relatively small number of individuals.

The sequenced material came from CD4+ T cells from PBMCs. The V and J genes are TRBV6-4 and TRBJ2-1, with D perhaps matching TRBD2 (7 bases). This clonotype was obtained from a human donor with multiple sclerosis. For the CDR3, the DNA is TGTGCCAGCAGTTTGGAGGGGGGGCTTAATGAGCAGTTCTTC. Translated, it gives CASSLEGGLNEQFF.